Presented here are 13 T cell receptor beta chains from one specimen sequenced in a study of blood T cell repertoires in COVID-19. Profiling relied on immunoSEQ multiplex PCR, and the TCRdb table lists in-frame clones only, not all of them. This table holds some 210,000 clones, 70% to 90% found once. Sequenced input: peripheral blood. The origin of the receptors is a woman in her forties or fifties with active or convalescent COVID-19.

This chain joins TRBV11-2 and TRBJ2-7, with TRBD1 matching 8 bases. This CDR3 spans 13 amino acids. V lost 5 bases and J lost 2; bases outside the gene matches: 2. Germline V gene data show CDR1 as SGHAT and CDR2 as FQNNGV. CDR3 residues: CASSPGQAYEQYF. CDR3 coding DNA: TGTGCCAGCAGCCCGGGACAGGCCTACGAGCAGTACTTC.

The chain has TRBV6-5 and TRBJ2-5; a weak D match, TRBD1 (6 bases). Trimming took 6 bases from V and 4 from J, leaving 12 bases between them. This CDR3 comprises 13 residues. Germline V gene lookup returns CDR1 MNHEY and CDR2 SVGAGI. The CDR3 loop is CASRRIQGETQYF. In DNA form, the CDR3 reads TGTGCCAGCAGGCGAATACAGGGAGAGACCCAGTACTTC.

The chain joins TRBV7-9 to TRBJ1-1; possibly TRBD1 for D (5 bases). CDR3 length: 15 amino acids. Germline V gene data show CDR1 as SEHNR and CDR2 as FQNEAQ (reference sequence). V lost 5 bases and J 5 bases, leaving 18 bases between the germline ends. The CDR3 spells CASSRVQPGRTEAFF. CDR3 DNA sequence: TGTGCCAGCAGCCGAGTACAGCCAGGGAGGACTGAAGCTTTCTTT. Supplemented by reference TRBV7-9 and TRBJ1-1, the full variable domain reads DTGVSQNPRHKITKRGQNVTFRCDPISEHNRLYWYRQTLGQGPEFLTYFQNEAQLEKSRLLSDRFSAERPKGSFSTLEIQRTEQGDSAMYLCASSRVQPGRTEAFFGQGTRLTVV.

The chain carries TRBV19 and TRBJ1-1, with 8 bases fitting TRBD1. V was clipped by 0 bases and J by 4 bases; unmatched bases: 7. This CDR3 has 16 amino acids. Per germline, CDR1 LNHDA and CDR2 SQIVND (reference sequence). CDR3 loop: CASSIDRGLFSTEAFF. CDR3 bases: TGTGCCAGTAGTATAGACAGGGGGCTCTTTAGCACTGAAGCTTTCTTT. The variable domain in full, completed from reference TRBV19 and TRBJ1-1, reads DGGITQSPKYLFRKEGQNVTLSCEQNLNHDAMYWYRQDPGQGLRLIYYSQIVNDFQKGDIAEGYSVSREKKESFPLTVTSAQKNPTAFYLCASSIDRGLFSTEAFFGQGTRLTVV.

This clone was detected once. J is TRBJ1-5 and V is TRBV19; 9 nucleotides match TRBD1. V lost 4 bases and J lost 6; bases outside the gene matches: 16. Germline lookup yields CDR1 LNHDA and CDR2 SQIVND (reference sequence). The CDR3 extends over 18 amino acids. In nucleotides, the CDR3 is TGTGCCAGTAGTAGACCCGGGACAGGGCCCTCGGCGGGTCAGCCCCAGCATTTT. This translates into CASSRPGTGPSAGQPQHF.

V gene TRBV11-1 combines with J gene TRBJ2-4, with 8 bases lining up with TRBD1. Germline V lookup: CDR1 SGHAT, CDR2 FQDESV (reference sequence). V was pared by 3 bases and J by 5 bases, with 9 bases of the junction left unmatched. The CDR3 runs to 16 residues. CDR3 nucleotide sequence: TGTGCCAGCAGCTTTGGACCGACAGGGGCCCAAAACATTCAGTACTTC. Protein: CASSFGPTGAQNIQYF. Combining the CDR3 with reference TRBV11-1 and TRBJ2-4 gives the whole variable domain EAEVAQSPRYKITEKSQAVAFWCDPISGHATLYWYRQILGQGPELLVQFQDESVVDDSQLPKDRFSAERLKGVDSTLKIQPAELGDSAMYLCASSFGPTGAQNIQYFGAGTRLSVL.

This sequence joins TRBV7-9 and TRBJ2-1; TRBD2 is a possible D gene (7 bases). The CDR3 is 15 amino acids. The germline CDR1 and CDR2 sequences are SEHNR and FQNEAQ (reference sequence). Trimming removed 5 bases at V and 2 bases at J, with 13 bases between. In nucleotides, the CDR3 is TGTGCCAGCAGCGGGGAGGGGGACCCCTACAATGAGCAGTTCTTC. Translation gives CASSGEGDPYNEQFF. Full variable domain (outside the CDR3, taken from reference TRBV7-9 and TRBJ2-1): DTGVSQNPRHKITKRGQNVTFRCDPISEHNRLYWYRQTLGQGPEFLTYFQNEAQLEKSRLLSDRFSAERPKGSFSTLEIQRTEQGDSAMYLCASSGEGDPYNEQFFGPGTRLTVL.

The chain recombines TRBV6-4 with TRBJ2-5; possibly TRBD2 for D (6 bases). The V and J ends lost 7 bases and 5 bases respectively, with 17 bases between them. Germline V gene sequence: CDR1 MRHNA, CDR2 SNTAGT. This CDR3 has 14 amino acids. For the CDR3, the DNA is TGTGCCAGCAAGCCGGGGGAGTATCGGGAGACCCAGTACTTC. Encoded protein: CASKPGEYRETQYF.

The chain couples TRBV5-5 to TRBJ2-2, with unresolved D. CDR3 length: 15 amino acids. V was pared by 2 bases and J by 6 bases, with 14 bases between. Germline loops: CDR1 SGHKS, CDR2 YYEKEE (reference sequence). The CDR3 loop is CASSFLAVLPGELFF. As DNA, the CDR3 is TGTGCCAGCAGCTTTCTGGCGGTCCTCCCCGGGGAGCTGTTTTTT.

The chain combines TRBV27 with TRBJ1-5; perhaps TRBD1 as D (5 bases). There are 13 residues in the CDR3. The V and J ends lost 5 bases and 6 bases respectively, with 11 bases between them. CDR1 and CDR2 from the germline V gene are MNHEY and SMNVEV (reference sequence). The CDR3 here is CASSPGFGQPQHF. The CDR3 nucleotides are TGTGCCAGCAGTCCAGGGTTTGGTCAGCCCCAGCATTTT.

This chain uses TRBV7-3 with TRBJ1-1, with 7 bases that match TRBD1. V was pared by 5 bases and J by 3 bases, with 6 bases of the junction left unmatched. CDR3 size: 14 residues. Germline V gene sequence: CDR1 SGHTA, CDR2 FQGTGA. The CDR3: CASSVDRAYTEAFF. For the CDR3, the DNA is TGTGCCAGCAGCGTTGACAGGGCCTACACTGAAGCTTTCTTT.

The chain's CDR3 is CASSRDSSSYNEQFF. CDR3 bases: TGTGCCAGCAGCCGGGACTCCAGCTCCTACAATGAGCAGTTCTTC. The rearrangement joins TRBV5-4 to TRBJ2-1; tentatively, D is TRBD2 (6 bases). Looked up from germline, CDR1 is SGHNT and CDR2 is YYREEE (reference sequence). The germline V and J ends were trimmed by 4 bases and 0 bases, with 11 bases remaining between them. The CDR3 is 15 amino acids. Complete variable domain (other parts from reference TRBV5-4 and TRBJ2-1): ETGVTQSPTHLIKTRGQQVTLRCSSQSGHNTVSWYQQALGQGPQFIFQYYREEENGRGNFPPRFSGLQFPNYSSELNVNALELDDSALYLCASSRDSSSYNEQFFGPGTRLTVL.

This clone is a singleton in its sample. J is TRBJ1-1 and V is TRBV29-1, with D maybe TRBD1 (5 bases). Trimming shortened V by 4 bases and J by 4 bases, and 13 bases separated the two germline ends. Germline V gene data show CDR1 as SQVTM and CDR2 as ANQGSEA. The CDR3 runs 13 residues. The CDR3: CSVGKGAPTEAFF. CDR3 DNA: TGCAGCGTTGGGAAAGGGGCGCCCACTGAAGCTTTCTTT.